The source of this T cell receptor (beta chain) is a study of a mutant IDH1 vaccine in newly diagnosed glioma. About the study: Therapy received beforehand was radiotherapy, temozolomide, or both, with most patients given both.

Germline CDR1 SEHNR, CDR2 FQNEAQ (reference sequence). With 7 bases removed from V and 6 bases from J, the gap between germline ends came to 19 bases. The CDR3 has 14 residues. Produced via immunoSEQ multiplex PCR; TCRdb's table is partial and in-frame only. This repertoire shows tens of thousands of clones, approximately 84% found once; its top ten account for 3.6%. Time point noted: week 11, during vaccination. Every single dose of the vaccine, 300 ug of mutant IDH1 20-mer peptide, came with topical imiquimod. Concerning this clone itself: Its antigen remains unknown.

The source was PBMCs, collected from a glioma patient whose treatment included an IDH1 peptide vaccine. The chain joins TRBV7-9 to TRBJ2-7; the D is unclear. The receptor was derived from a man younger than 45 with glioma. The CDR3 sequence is CASKRLGGTREQYF. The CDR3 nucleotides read TGTGCCAGCAAGAGATTAGGTGGAACCCGCGAGCAGTACTTC.